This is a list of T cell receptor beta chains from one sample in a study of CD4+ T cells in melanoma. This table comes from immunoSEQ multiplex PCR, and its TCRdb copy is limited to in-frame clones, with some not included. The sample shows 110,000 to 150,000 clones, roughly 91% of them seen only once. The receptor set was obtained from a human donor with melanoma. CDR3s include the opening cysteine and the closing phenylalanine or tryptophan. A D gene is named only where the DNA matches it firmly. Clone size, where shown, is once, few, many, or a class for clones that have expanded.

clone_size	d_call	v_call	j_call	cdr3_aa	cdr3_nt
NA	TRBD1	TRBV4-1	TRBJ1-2	CASSREEGARGYTF	TGCGCCAGCAGCCGAGAAGAGGGGGCGCGTGGCTACACCTTC
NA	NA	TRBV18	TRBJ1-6	CASSPGTYNSPLHF	TGTGCCAGCTCACCAGGGACATATAATTCACCCCTCCACTTT
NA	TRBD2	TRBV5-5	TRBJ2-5	CASSFRVSGGPRGETQYF	TGTGCCAGCAGCTTCAGAGTTAGCGGGGGGCCTCGGGGAGAGACCCAGTACTTC
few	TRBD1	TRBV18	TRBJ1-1	CASSPDRSDRKVNTEAFF	TGTGCCAGCTCACCGGACAGGTCCGATCGGAAAGTGAACACTGAAGCTTTCTTT
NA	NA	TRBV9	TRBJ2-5	CASSMTPPGTQYF	TGTGCCAGCAGCATGACACCCCCGGGGACCCAGTACTTC
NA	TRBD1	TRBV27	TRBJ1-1	CASSFRGPGTEAFF	TGTGCCAGCAGTTTCAGGGGGCCGGGCACTGAAGCTTTCTTT
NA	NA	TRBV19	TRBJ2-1	CASSTLTGGNEQFF	TGTGCCAGTAGTACGCTTACCGGGGGCAATGAGCAGTTCTTC
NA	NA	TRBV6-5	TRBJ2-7	CASSYEGGSPDEQYF	TGTGCCAGCAGTTACGAGGGCGGGTCCCCAGACGAGCAGTACTTC
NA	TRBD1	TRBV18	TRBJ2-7	CASSPGTASYEQYF	TGTGCCAGCTCACCCGGGACAGCCTCCTACGAGCAGTACTTC
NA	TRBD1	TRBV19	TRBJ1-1	CASSQGTGSQAFF	TGTGCCAGTAGTCAAGGGACAGGGTCGCAAGCTTTCTTT
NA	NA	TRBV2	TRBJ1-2	CASRTDRAQGYGYTF	TGTGCCAGCAGGACGGACCGTGCACAGGGCTATGGCTACACCTTC
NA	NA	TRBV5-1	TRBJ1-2	CASSPDGLGSYTF	TGCGCCAGCAGCCCGGACGGACTGGGAAGCTACACCTTC
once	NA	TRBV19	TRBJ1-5	CASSGVWMHF	TGTGCCAGTAGTGGAGTGTGGATGCATTTT
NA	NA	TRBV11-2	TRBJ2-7	CASSLDQWTGTYEQYF	TGTGCCAGCAGCTTAGATCAATGGACGGGAACCTACGAGCAGTACTTC
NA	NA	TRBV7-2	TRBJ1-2	CASRSNRVSGYTF	TGTGCCAGCAGGTCAAACAGGGTTAGTGGCTACACCTTC
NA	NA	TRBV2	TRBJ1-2	CASSTTENYTF	TGTGCCAGCAGTACGACCGAGAACTACACCTTC
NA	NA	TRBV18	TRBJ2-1	CASSPIQGRDKFF	TGTGCCAGCTCACCAATACAGGGGAGGGATAAGTTCTTC
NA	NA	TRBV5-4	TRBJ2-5	CASSLDRLQETQYF	TGTGCCAGCAGCCTAGACAGACTTCAAGAGACCCAGTACTTC
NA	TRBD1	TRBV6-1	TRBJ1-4	CASNALGTGEKLFF	TGTGCCAGCAACGCTCTTGGGACAGGTGAAAAACTGTTTTTT
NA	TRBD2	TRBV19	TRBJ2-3	CASSITTSGVTDTQYF	TGTGCCAGTAGCATTACGACTAGCGGAGTCACAGATACGCAGTATTTT
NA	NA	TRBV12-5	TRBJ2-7	CASGSGHQSSYEQYF	TGTGCTAGTGGTTCCGGACATCAGAGCTCCTACGAGCAGTACTTC
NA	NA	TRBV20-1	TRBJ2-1	CSAEGLNEQFF	TGCAGTGCTGAGGGCCTAAATGAGCAGTTCTTC
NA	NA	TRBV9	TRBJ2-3	CASSVDLSSTDTQYF	TGTGCCAGCAGCGTAGATCTCAGTAGCACAGATACGCAGTATTTT
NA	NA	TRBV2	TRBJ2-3	CASRDYRGTDTQYF	TGTGCCAGCAGGGACTATAGGGGTACAGATACGCAGTATTTT
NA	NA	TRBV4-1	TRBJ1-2	CASSQEAATNYGYTF	TGCGCCAGCAGCCAAGAGGCTGCGACTAACTATGGCTACACCTTC
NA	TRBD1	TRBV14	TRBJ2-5	CASTGQKGRETQYF	TGTGCCAGCACGGGACAGAAGGGGCGAGAGACCCAGTACTTC
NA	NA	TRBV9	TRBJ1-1	CASSPHYKQGEAFF	TGTGCCAGCAGCCCCCATTATAAGCAGGGTGAAGCTTTCTTT
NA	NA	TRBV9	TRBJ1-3	CASSAEGGSGNTIYF	TGTGCCAGCAGCGCAGAGGGAGGTTCTGGAAACACCATATATTTT
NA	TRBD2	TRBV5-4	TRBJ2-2	CASSIRLATGELFF	TGTGCCAGCAGCATCCGACTAGCCACCGGGGAGCTGTTTTTT
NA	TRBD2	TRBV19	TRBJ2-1	CASSQGRGAIYNEQFF	TGTGCCAGTAGTCAGGGGCGGGGGGCTATCTACAATGAGCAGTTCTTC
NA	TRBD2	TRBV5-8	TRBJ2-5	CASSWGGSRAQETQYF	TGTGCCAGCAGCTGGGGAGGGTCGAGGGCCCAAGAGACCCAGTACTTC
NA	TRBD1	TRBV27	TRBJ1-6	CASSYRGQSPLHF	TGTGCCAGCAGTTACAGGGGGCAGTCACCCCTCCACTTT
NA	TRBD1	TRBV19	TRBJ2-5	CASSIDWTGSRQETQYF	TGTGCCAGTAGTATAGATTGGACAGGGAGCAGACAAGAGACCCAGTACTTC
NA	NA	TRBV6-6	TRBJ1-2	CASSYSPGQNYGYTF	TGTGCCAGCAGTTACTCACCGGGACAAAACTATGGCTACACCTTC
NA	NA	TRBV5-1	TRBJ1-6	CASSFQGLSYNSPLHF	TGCGCCAGCAGCTTTCAGGGCCTCTCCTATAATTCACCCCTCCACTTT
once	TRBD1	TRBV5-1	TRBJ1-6	CASSLDGTANSPLHF	TGCGCCAGCAGCTTGGACGGGACAGCTAATTCACCCCTCCACTTT
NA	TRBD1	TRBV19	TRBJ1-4	CASSIGTVNEKLFF	TGTGCCAGTAGTATCGGGACAGTAAATGAAAAACTGTTTTTT
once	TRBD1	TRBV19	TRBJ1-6	CASIGQGNSPLHF	TGTGCCAGTATCGGACAGGGGAATTCACCCCTCCACTTT
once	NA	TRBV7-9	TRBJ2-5	CASSSPGTRQYF	TGTGCCAGTAGCTCCCCAGGGACCAGGCAGTACTTC
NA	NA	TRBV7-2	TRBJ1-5	CASSLAGTISNQPQHF	TGTGCCAGCAGCTTAGCAGGCACCATTAGCAATCAGCCCCAGCATTTT
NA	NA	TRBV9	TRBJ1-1	CASSLTGQGITEAFF	TGTGCCAGCAGCCTCACGGGGCAGGGGATAACTGAAGCTTTCTTT
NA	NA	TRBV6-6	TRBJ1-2	CASSGQKYGYTF	TGTGCCAGCAGTGGACAGAAGTATGGCTACACCTTC
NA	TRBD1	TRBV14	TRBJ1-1	CASSPGGAGKNTEAFF	TGTGCCAGCAGCCCAGGGGGCGCGGGTAAGAACACTGAAGCTTTCTTT
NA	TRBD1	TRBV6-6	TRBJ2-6	CASSGQGASGANVLTF	TGTGCCAGCAGTGGACAGGGCGCCTCTGGGGCCAACGTCCTGACTTTC
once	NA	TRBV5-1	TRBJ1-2	CASSFSGPNYGYTF	TGCGCCAGCAGCTTTTCAGGGCCGAACTATGGCTACACCTTC
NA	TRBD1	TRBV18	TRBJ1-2	CASSPGTGNNGYTF	TGTGCCAGCTCACCTGGGACAGGGAACAATGGCTACACCTTC
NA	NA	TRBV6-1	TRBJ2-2	CASSELGVTGELFF	TGTGCCAGCAGTGAACTCGGGGTCACCGGGGAGCTGTTTTTT
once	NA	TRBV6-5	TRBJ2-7	CASSGTLDSEQYF	TGTGCCAGCAGTGGGACCCTTGATAGTGAGCAGTACTTC